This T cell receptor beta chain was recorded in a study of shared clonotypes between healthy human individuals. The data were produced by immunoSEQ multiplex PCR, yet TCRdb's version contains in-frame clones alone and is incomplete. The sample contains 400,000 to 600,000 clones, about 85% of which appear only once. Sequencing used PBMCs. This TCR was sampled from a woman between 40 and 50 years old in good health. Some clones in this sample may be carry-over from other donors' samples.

CDR3 coding DNA: TGTGCCAGCAGCACGGGGACTGGACTAGCGGGAGGGCAAAGTGAGCAGTTCTTC. The encoded protein is CASSTGTGLAGGQSEQFF. The chain links TRBV7-2 to TRBJ2-1; 15 nucleotides align to TRBD2. With V trimmed by 5 bases and J by 9 bases, 14 bases remained unmatched. This CDR3 contains 18 residues. CDR1 and CDR2 from the germline V gene are SGHTA and FQGNSA. The whole variable domain, filled in from reference TRBV7-2 and TRBJ2-1, reads GAGVSQSPSNKVTEKGKDVELRCDPISGHTALYWYRQSLGQGLEFLIYFQGNSAPDKSGLPSDRFSAERTGGSVSTLTIQRTQQEDSAVYLCASSTGTGLAGGQSEQFFGPGTRLTVL.